These 22 T cell receptor beta chains came from one sample sequenced in a study of post-analysis software for immune sequencing data. The study's findings and limits: TRBV5-6, TRBV5-1 and TRBV20-1 were among roughly five TRBV segments more frequent in patients than controls.

Which antigens these TCRs recognize remains unknown. The authors incorporated unique molecular identifiers into the TCR beta cDNA libraries. TCRdb passed the PCR reads through MiXCR, listing each CDR3 protein once. The top ten hold 4.6% of the sample, which has about 820,000 distinct CDR3 sequences, about 53% seen once. The source material was blood. All receptors derive from a girl between 10 and 17 years old with multiple sclerosis.

This chain uses TRBV3-1 with TRBJ2-5; D may be TRBD2 (6 bases). This CDR3 has 13 amino acids. Germline V lookup: CDR1 LGHDT, CDR2 YNNKEL (reference sequence). The V end lost 11 bases, the J end lost 4 bases, and 17 bases lay between the germline ends. The CDR3 coding sequence is TGTGCCGCTTTCGGCAAGGGAGGAGAGACCCAGTACTTC. It yields the protein CAAFGKGGETQYF.

This clonotype appeared a few times. The rearrangement uses TRBV7-2 and TRBJ2-5; TRBD2 agrees at 9 bases. This CDR3 has 16 residues. Germline values: CDR1 SGHTA, CDR2 FQGNSA. V shed 2 bases, J shed 4 bases, and the junction held 8 bases outside the gene matches. The CDR3 loop reads CASSLTTGLALETQYF. The CDR3 DNA sequence: TGTGCCAGCAGCTTAACGACCGGACTAGCGTTAGAGACCCAGTACTTC.

The CDR3 DNA follows: TGCGCCAGCAGCTTCACGGGACAGGGTGACGAGCAGTACTTC. Residues: CASSFTGQGDEQYF. This chain links TRBV5-1 with TRBJ2-7, with 9 bases that match TRBD1. V was clipped by 2 bases and J by 5 bases; unmatched bases: 5. In germline, CDR1 is SGHRS, CDR2 YFSETQ. CDR3 length: 14 residues. Together with reference TRBV5-1 and TRBJ2-7, the CDR3 gives the full variable domain: KAGVTQTPRYLIKTRGQQVTLSCSPISGHRSVSWYQQTPGQGLQFLFEYFSETQRNKGNFPGRFSGRQFSNSRSEMNVSTLELGDSALYLCASSFTGQGDEQYFGPGTRLTVT.

The gene calls are TRBV20-1 and TRBJ1-1, with D perhaps matching TRBD1 (6 bases). Germline V lookup: CDR1 DFQATT, CDR2 SNEGSKA (reference sequence). The CDR3 is 13 residues long. Trimming took off 7 bases at V and 0 bases at J, with 12 bases between the two ends. The CDR3 loop reads CSVLGHLNTEAFF. The CDR3 coding sequence is TGCAGTGTTCTGGGACACCTGAACACTGAAGCTTTCTTT.

The chain couples TRBV6-5 to TRBJ1-5; a weak D match, TRBD1 (5 bases). Trimming shortened V by 6 bases and J by 1 base, and 7 bases separated the two germline ends. CDR1 and CDR2 (germline): MNHEY, SVGAGI. This CDR3 comprises 13 residues. As DNA, the CDR3 is TGTGCCAGCAGCTGGGACAGCAATCAGCCCCAGCATTTT. Translation: CASSWDSNQPQHF.

The chain joins TRBV5-6 to TRBJ1-5, with 7 bases aligning to TRBD1. The CDR3 spans 15 residues. The V segment lost 2 bases and the J segment 6 bases; nucleotides outside the gene matches: 8. The germline gives CDR1 SGHDT, CDR2 YYEEEE. CDR3 protein: CASSFLAGGSQPQHF. The CDR3 DNA reads as TGTGCCAGCAGCTTCTTAGCAGGGGGTAGTCAGCCCCAGCATTTT.

J is TRBJ2-2 and V is TRBV7-9; D is possibly TRBD2 (5 bases). The CDR3 is 14 amino acids. With 5 bases removed from V and 10 bases from J, the gap between germline ends came to 17 bases. Per germline, CDR1 SEHNR and CDR2 FQNEAQ (reference sequence). The CDR3 region is CASSPAGLPPELFF. For the CDR3, the DNA is TGTGCCAGCAGCCCTGCGGGCCTCCCCCCGGAGCTGTTTTTT.

The chain employs TRBV5-1 and TRBJ2-5; 7 bases are a match to TRBD1. The J call is uncertain, as TRBJ2-7 better fits the DNA end. The CDR3 length is 15 residues. The germline CDR1 and CDR2 sequences are SGHRS and YFSETQ. CDR3 nucleotides: TGCGCCAGCAGCCTGCGACAGGGTCGGTTCTACGAGCAGTACTTC. Residues: CASSLRQGRFYEQYF.

This clonotype has just a few counts. V gene TRBV12-3 or TRBV12-4 combines with J gene TRBJ2-7; D call uncertain. The J call is in doubt because the DNA end fits TRBJ2-1 better. CDR3 size: 12 residues. The DNA for the CDR3 is TGTGCCAGCAGTCCCTCAGGCGTTGAGCAGTTCTTC. Protein: CASSPSGVEQFF.

The chain links TRBV6-1 to TRBJ2-4; D is undetermined. V was clipped by 6 bases and J by 3 bases, with 12 bases between them. The CDR3 contains 14 residues. Germline CDR1 reads MNHNS; CDR2 reads SASEGT. The CDR3 loop reads CASRGSGVKNIQYF. In nucleotides, the CDR3 is TGTGCCAGCAGGGGGTCCGGCGTCAAAAACATTCAGTACTTC.

This chain links TRBV3-1 with TRBJ2-7, with 7 bases matching TRBD2. Trimming took 1 base from V and 2 from J; bases not matched to a gene: 2. Germline CDR1 and CDR2: LGHDT and YNNKEL (reference sequence). The CDR3 totals 14 residues. The DNA for the CDR3 is TGTGCCAGCAGCCAAGGGGGAGGGCCCTACGAGCAGTACTTC. It is translated as CASSQGGGPYEQYF.

The CDR3 spells CSAQTSGTTDTQYF. CDR3 bases: TGCAGTGCCCAGACTAGCGGCACCACAGATACGCAGTATTTT. This chain joins TRBV20-1 and TRBJ2-3, with 9 positions matching TRBD2. The CDR3 consists of 14 residues. Germline V gene lookup returns CDR1 DFQATT and CDR2 SNEGSKA (reference sequence). J gave up 2 bases and V 6 bases, and 6 bases lay outside the gene matches.

J is TRBJ2-7 and V is TRBV12-3 or TRBV12-4; D not certain. CDR3 size: 11 residues. V dropped 7 bases and J dropped 4 bases, with 8 bases sitting between them. CDR3 coding DNA: TGTGCCAGCACTTTTGGGTACGAGCAGTACTTC. It codes for CASTFGYEQYF.

V and J are TRBV19 and TRBJ2-1; D gene uncertain. CDR1 is LNHDA, CDR2 SQIVND, per germline (reference sequence). V was shortened by 0 bases and J by 10 bases, with 10 bases between the two germline ends. This CDR3 has 13 residues. The CDR3 here is CASSIDTHLEQFF. The CDR3, as DNA: TGTGCCAGTAGTATAGATACCCATCTGGAGCAGTTCTTC. The full variable domain, rest sourced from reference TRBV19 and TRBJ2-1, is DGGITQSPKYLFRKEGQNVTLSCEQNLNHDAMYWYRQDPGQGLRLIYYSQIVNDFQKGDIAEGYSVSREKKESFPLTVTSAQKNPTAFYLCASSIDTHLEQFFGPGTRLTVL.

The chain employs TRBV5-1 and TRBJ2-7, with a tentative D call TRBD1 (6 bases). V was cut by 3 bases and J by 1 base, with 14 bases left in between. The CDR3 has 15 residues. In germline, CDR1 is SGHRS, CDR2 YFSETQ. The CDR3 DNA sequence: TGCGCCAGCAGCTCCCCGGACAGCCTTTCCTACGAGCAGTACTTC. Protein sequence: CASSSPDSLSYEQYF. The entire variable domain, with the rest obtained from reference TRBV5-1 and TRBJ2-7, is as follows: KAGVTQTPRYLIKTRGQQVTLSCSPISGHRSVSWYQQTPGQGLQFLFEYFSETQRNKGNFPGRFSGRQFSNSRSEMNVSTLELGDSALYLCASSSPDSLSYEQYFGPGTRLTVT.

This clonotype was observed a few times. The chain combines TRBV7-8 with TRBJ2-3, with TRBD1 matching 10 bases. Germline V CDR1 and CDR2: SGHVS, FQNEAQ. The CDR3 spans 15 residues. The junction had 5 bases not matched to a gene; V was cut back by 4 bases and J by 4 bases. This CDR3 is CASSWGQGYADTQYF. For the CDR3, the DNA is TGTGCCAGCAGCTGGGGACAGGGGTACGCAGATACGCAGTATTTT.

This clonotype was recorded a few times. V is TRBV5-1 and J is TRBJ2-5; D might be TRBD1 (5 bases). Germline V gene sequence: CDR1 SGHRS, CDR2 YFSETQ. Trimming took off 5 bases at V and 1 base at J, with 9 bases between the two ends. CDR3 length: 13 residues. The CDR3 reads CASSETAQETQYF. CDR3 DNA: TGCGCCAGCAGTGAGACAGCCCAAGAGACCCAGTACTTC.

The chain links TRBV12-3 or TRBV12-4 to TRBJ2-7; 10 bases are shared with TRBD2. After removal of 6 bases from V and 3 bases from J, the junction contained 5 bases not matched to a gene. The CDR3 sequence is 14 residues long. The CDR3 loop is CASRLSGRHYEQYF. The CDR3 DNA follows: TGTGCCAGCAGGCTTAGCGGGAGGCACTACGAGCAGTACTTC.

This clonotype was observed a handful of times. This chain connects TRBV6-6 to TRBJ2-4; no reliable D call. The J call may be faulty, since TRBJ2-7 better matches the DNA end. The germline gives CDR1 MNHNY, CDR2 SVGAGI (reference sequence). This CDR3 contains 12 residues. CDR3 coding DNA: TGTGCCAGCAGTTCTCAGCAACACGAGCAGTACTTC. Translated, it gives CASSSQQHEQYF.

This clonotype has only a few counts. The chain is built from TRBV29-1 and TRBJ2-5; 10 bases are shared with TRBD1. Trimming removed 1 base from V and 4 bases from J; junction bases left unmatched: 6. The germline gives CDR1 SQVTM, CDR2 ANQGSEA. This CDR3 has 15 amino acids. The CDR3 nucleotides read TGCAGCGTTGAAGGGACAGGGGGGTTCAGAGAGACCCAGTACTTC. Translated: CSVEGTGGFRETQYF.

The chain links TRBV20-1 to TRBJ2-5, with TRBD1 identical over 7 bases. The CDR3 runs to 13 residues. J lost 1 base, V lost 6 bases, and 5 bases had no gene match. The germline V gene has CDR1 DFQATT and CDR2 SNEGSKA (reference sequence). The chain's CDR3 is CSASRDSQETQYF. The CDR3 coding sequence is TGCAGTGCCTCAAGGGACAGCCAAGAGACCCAGTACTTC.

CDR3 in DNA: TGTGCCAGTTTCTACAGGGTGAACTATGGCTACACCTTC. It yields the protein CASFYRVNYGYTF. The J gene is TRBJ1-2, the V gene TRBV2; tentatively, D is TRBD1 (6 bases). Trimming removed 9 bases from V and 2 bases from J, with 13 bases in between. Germline lookup yields CDR1 SNHLY and CDR2 FYNNEI. The CDR3 covers 13 residues.